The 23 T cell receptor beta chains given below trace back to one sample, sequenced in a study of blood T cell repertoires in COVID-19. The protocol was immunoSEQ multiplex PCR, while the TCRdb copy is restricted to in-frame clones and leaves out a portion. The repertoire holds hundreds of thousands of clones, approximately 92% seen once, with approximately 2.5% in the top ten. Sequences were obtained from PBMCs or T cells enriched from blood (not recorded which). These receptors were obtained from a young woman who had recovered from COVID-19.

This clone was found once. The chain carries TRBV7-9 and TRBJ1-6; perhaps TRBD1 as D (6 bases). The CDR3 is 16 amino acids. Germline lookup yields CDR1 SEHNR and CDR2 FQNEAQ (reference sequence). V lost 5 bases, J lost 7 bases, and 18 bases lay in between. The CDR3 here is CASSPLMRGPNSPLHF. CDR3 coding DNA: TGTGCCAGCAGCCCCCTCATGCGGGGGCCCAATTCACCCCTCCACTTT.

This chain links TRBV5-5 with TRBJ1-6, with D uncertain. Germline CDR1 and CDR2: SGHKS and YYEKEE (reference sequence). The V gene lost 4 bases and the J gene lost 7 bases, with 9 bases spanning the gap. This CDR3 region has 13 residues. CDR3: CASSPESNSPLHF. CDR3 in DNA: TGTGCCAGCAGCCCTGAGTCGAATTCACCCCTCCACTTT.

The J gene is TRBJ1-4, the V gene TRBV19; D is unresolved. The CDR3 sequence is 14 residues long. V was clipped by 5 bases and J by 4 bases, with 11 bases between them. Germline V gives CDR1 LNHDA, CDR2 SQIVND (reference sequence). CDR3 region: CASSFGVHNEKLFF. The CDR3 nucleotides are TGTGCCAGTAGTTTCGGTGTTCATAATGAAAAACTGTTTTTT.

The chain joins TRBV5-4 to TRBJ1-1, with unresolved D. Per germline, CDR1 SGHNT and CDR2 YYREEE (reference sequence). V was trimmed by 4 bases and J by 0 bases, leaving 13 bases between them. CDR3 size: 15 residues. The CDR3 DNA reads TGTGCCAGCAGCACACGGACGGACTTGAACACTGAAGCTTTCTTT. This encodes CASSTRTDLNTEAFF.

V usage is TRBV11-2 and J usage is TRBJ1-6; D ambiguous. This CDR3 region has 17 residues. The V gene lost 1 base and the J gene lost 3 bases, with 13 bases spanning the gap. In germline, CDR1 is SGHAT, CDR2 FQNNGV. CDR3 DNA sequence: TGTGCCAGCAGCTTAGTTGGTACAGCCCTCTATAATTCACCCCTCCACTTT. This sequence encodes CASSLVGTALYNSPLHF.

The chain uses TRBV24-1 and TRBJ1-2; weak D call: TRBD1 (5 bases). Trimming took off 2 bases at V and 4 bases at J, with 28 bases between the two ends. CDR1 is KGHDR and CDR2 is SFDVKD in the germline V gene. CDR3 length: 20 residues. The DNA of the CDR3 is TGTGCCACCAGTGATTCGAGGGATCCCACCGGAGGGGCCAACGTCTATGGCTACACCTTC. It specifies CATSDSRDPTGGANVYGYTF.

The CDR3 reads CASSPRLRTDTQYF. CDR3 DNA: TGTGCCAGCAGTCCGCGACTGCGCACAGATACGCAGTATTTT. The J gene is TRBJ2-3, the V gene TRBV13; no clear D. Germline CDR1 is PRHDT and CDR2 is FYEKMQ (reference sequence). With 6 bases removed from V and 1 base from J, the gap between germline ends came to 11 bases. The CDR3 extends over 14 amino acids.

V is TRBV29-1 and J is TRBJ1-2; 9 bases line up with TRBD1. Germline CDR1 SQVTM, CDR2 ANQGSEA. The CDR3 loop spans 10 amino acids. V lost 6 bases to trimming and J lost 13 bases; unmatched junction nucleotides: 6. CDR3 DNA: TGCAGCGTCTACAGGGGGCAAGTCACCTTC. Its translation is CSVYRGQVTF. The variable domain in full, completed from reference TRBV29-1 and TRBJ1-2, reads SAVISQKPSRDICQRGTSLTIQCQVDSQVTMMFWYRQQPGQSLTLIATANQGSEATYESGFVIDKFPISRPNLTFSTLTVSNMSPEDSSIYLCSVYRGQVTFGSGTRLTVV.

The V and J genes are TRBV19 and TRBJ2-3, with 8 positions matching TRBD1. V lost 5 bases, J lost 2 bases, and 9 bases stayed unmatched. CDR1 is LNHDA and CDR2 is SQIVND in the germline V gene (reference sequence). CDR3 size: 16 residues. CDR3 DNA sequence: TGTGCCAGTAGTTCCGACAGGGGAGGAATCACAGATACGCAGTATTTT. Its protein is CASSSDRGGITDTQYF.

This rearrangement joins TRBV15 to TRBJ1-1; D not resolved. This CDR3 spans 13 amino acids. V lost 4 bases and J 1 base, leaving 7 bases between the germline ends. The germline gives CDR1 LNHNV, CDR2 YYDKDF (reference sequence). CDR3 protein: CATSNRGNTEAFF. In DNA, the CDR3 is TGTGCCACCAGCAACCGGGGGAACACTGAAGCTTTCTTT.

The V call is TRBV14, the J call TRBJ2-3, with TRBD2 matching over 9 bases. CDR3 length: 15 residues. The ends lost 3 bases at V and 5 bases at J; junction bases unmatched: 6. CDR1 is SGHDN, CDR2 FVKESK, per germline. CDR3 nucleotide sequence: TGTGCCAGCAGCCAGATAGCGGGAGAGGTAGATACGCAGTATTTT. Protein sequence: CASSQIAGEVDTQYF.

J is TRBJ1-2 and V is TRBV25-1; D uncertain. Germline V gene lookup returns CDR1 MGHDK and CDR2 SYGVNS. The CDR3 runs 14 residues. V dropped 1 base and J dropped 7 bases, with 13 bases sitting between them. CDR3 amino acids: CASSESVREGGYTF. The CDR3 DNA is TGTGCCAGCAGTGAATCCGTGAGGGAGGGTGGCTACACCTTC.

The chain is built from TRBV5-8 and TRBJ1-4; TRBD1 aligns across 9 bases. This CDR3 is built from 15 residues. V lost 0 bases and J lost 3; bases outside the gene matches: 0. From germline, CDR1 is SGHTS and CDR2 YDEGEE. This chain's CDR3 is CASSLGTGANEKLFF. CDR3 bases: TGTGCCAGCAGCTTGGGGACAGGGGCTAATGAAAAACTGTTTTTT.

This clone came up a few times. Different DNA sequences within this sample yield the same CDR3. The CDR3 here is CASSLALAGTYNEQFF. The CDR3 coding sequence is TGTGCCAGCAGCTTAGCGCTAGCGGGGACCTACAATGAGCAGTTCTTC. V gene TRBV7-9 combines with J gene TRBJ2-1, with TRBD2 matching 9 bases. The ends lost 0 bases at V and 2 bases at J; junction bases unmatched: 2. Per the germline V gene, CDR1 is SEHNR and CDR2 is FQNEAQ (reference sequence). The CDR3 has 16 residues.

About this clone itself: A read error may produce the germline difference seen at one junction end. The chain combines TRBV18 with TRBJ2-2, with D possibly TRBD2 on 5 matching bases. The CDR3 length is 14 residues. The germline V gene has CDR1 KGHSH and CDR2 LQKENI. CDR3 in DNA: TGTGCCAGCTCACCAAGACCTGACGCCGGGAAGCTGTTTTTT. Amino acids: CASSPRPDAGKLFF.

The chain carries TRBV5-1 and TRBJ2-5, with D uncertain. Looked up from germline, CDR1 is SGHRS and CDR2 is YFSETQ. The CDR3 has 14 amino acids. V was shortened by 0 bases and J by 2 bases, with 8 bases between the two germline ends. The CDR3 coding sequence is TGCGCCAGCAGCTTGGGTAGAGTACAAGAGACCCAGTACTTC. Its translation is CASSLGRVQETQYF.

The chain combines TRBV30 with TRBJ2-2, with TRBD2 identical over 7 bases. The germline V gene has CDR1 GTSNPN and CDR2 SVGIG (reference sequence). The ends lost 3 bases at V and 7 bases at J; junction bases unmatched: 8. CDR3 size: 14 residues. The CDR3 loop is CAWRGGYGGGELFF. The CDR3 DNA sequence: TGTGCCTGGAGGGGGGGGTACGGAGGCGGGGAGCTGTTTTTT.

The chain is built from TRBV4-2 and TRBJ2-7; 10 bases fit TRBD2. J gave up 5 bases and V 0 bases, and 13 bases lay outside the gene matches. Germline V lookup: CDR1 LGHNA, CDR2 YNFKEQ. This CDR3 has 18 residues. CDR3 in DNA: TGTGCCAGCAGCCAAGAAAAGGGTGGAAGCGGGGGGGCAAACGAGCAGTACTTC. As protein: CASSQEKGGSGGANEQYF.

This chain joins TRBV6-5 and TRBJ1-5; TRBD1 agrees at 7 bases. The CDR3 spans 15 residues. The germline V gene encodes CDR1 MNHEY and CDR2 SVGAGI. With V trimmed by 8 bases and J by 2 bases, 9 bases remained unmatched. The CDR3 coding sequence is TGTGCCAGCGGAGAGACAGGGCTCGGCAATCAGCCCCAGCATTTT. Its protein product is CASGETGLGNQPQHF.

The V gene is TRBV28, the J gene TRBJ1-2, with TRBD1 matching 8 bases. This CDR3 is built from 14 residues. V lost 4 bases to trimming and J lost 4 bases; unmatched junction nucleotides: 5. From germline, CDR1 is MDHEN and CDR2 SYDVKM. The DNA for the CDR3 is TGTGCCAGCAGTTACCCGGGACAGGCCTATGGCTACACCTTC. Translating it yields CASSYPGQAYGYTF.

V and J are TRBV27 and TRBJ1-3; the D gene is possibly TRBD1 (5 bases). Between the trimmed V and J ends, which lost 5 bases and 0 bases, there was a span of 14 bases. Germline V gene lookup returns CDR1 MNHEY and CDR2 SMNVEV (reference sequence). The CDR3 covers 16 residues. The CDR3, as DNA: TGTGCCAGCAGTCTAAGGGGAGGGAACTCTGGAAACACCATATATTTT. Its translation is CASSLRGGNSGNTIYF.

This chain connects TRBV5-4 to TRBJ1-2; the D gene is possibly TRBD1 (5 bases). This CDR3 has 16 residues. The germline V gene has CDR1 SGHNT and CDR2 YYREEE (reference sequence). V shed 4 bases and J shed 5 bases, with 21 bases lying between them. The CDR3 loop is CASSRAWRDLEYGYTF. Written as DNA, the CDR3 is TGTGCCAGCAGCCGAGCGTGGCGGGACCTAGAGTATGGCTACACCTTC. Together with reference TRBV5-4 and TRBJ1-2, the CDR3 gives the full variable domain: ETGVTQSPTHLIKTRGQQVTLRCSSQSGHNTVSWYQQALGQGPQFIFQYYREEENGRGNFPPRFSGLQFPNYSSELNVNALELDDSALYLCASSRAWRDLEYGYTFGSGTRLTVV.

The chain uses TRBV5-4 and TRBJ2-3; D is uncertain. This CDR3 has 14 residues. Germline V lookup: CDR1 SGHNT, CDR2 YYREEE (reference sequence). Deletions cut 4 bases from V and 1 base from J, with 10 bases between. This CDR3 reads CASSPGLGTDTQYF. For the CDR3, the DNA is TGTGCCAGCAGCCCCGGGTTAGGCACAGATACGCAGTATTTT.